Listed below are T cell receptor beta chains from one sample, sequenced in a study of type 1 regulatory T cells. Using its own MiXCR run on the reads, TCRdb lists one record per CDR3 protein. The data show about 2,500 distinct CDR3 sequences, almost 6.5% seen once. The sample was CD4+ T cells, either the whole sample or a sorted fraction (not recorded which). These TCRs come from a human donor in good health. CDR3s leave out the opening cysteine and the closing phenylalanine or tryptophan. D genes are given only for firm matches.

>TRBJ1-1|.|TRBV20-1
SASGGNTEAF
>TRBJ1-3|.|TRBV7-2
ASRGGTAGNTIY
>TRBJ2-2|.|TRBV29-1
SVGSETGELF
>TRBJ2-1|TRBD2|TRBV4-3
ASSQGAGGGAGSDEQF
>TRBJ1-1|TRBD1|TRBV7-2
ASSMQGDTEAF
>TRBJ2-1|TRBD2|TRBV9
ASSAGGARGNEQF
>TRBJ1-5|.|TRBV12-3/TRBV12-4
ASSFALGNQPQH
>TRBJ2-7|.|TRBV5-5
ASSVRRQDEQY
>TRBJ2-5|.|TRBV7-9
ASSLTGAETQY
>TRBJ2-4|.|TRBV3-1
ASSQGGGGDIQY
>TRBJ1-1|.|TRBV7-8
ASSFDGMNTEAF
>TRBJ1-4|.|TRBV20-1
SAAGTGNEKLF
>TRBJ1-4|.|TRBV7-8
ASSLRRLNEKLF
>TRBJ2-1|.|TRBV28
ASRPDYNEQF
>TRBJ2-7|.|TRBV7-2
ASSLGGHYEQY
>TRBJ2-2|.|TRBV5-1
ASSLELQGGTGELF
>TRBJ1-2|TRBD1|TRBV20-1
SARPTGQGARGYT
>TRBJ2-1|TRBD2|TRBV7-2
ANSASGGPGNEQF
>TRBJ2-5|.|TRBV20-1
SADPSDKKTQY
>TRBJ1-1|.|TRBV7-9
ASSFWFSSRQSTEAF
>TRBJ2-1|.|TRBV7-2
ASSPSRYNEQF
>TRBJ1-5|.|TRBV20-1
SARDPGASRGSQPQH
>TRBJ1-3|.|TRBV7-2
ASSLGPIGLHSSGNTIY
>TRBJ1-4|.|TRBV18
ASSPRTKTNEKLF
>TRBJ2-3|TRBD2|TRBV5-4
ASSGRLAGSTDTQY
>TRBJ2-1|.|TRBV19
ASSMTRDEQF
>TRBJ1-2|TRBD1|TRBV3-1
ASSQEPGQGLRGYT
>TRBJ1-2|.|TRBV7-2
ASSPQLSNYGYT
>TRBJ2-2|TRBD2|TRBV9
ASSVGLAGSRDTGELF
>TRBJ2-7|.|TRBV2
ASSEAGYEQY
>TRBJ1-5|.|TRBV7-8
ASSLTPFSNQPQH
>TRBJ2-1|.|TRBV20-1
SADGGYNEQF
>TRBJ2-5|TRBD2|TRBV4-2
ASSQDLFSGGAGRETQY
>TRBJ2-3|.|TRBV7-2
ASSLPADTQY
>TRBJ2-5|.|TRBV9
ASSPRTNQETQY
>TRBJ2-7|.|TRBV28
ASSLRLGVGYEQY
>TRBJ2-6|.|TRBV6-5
ASPPGDSGANVLT
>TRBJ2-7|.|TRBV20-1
SARVTWGPTYEQY
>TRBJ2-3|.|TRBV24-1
ATSDSQKSTDTQY
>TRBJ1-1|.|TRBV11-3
ASSGGIWGKNTEAF
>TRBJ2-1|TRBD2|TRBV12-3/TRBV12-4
ASSLGGSGGRGEQF
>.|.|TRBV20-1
NARDPGASRGSQPQY
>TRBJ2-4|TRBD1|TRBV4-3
ASSQEDRGGVLY
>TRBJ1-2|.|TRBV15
ATSRVMDGYGYT
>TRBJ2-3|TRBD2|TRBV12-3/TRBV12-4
ASSLGSRAGGIADTQY
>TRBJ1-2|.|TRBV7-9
ASSLRSGYGYT
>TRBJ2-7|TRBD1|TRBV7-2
ASSQGTGRPTYEQY
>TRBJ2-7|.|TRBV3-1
ASSQTGTRYEQY
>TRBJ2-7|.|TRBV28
ASSRQSPYEQY
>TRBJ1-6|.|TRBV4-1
ASSQGSGTDRSPLH
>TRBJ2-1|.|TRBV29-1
SVALGSQGNGNEQF
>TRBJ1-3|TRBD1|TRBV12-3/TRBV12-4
ASRRTGVRGNTIY